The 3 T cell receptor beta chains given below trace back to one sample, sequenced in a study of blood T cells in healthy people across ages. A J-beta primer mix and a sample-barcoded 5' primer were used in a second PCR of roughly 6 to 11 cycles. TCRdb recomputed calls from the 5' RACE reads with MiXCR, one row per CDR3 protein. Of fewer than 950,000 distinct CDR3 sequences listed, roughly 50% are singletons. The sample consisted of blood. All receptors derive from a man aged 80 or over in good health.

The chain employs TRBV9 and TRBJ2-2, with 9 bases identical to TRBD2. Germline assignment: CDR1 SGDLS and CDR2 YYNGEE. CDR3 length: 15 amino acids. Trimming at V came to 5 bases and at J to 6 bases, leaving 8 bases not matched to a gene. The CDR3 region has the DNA TGTGCCAGCAGTGGAGGGACTAGCCCCGCCGGGGAGCTGTTTTTT. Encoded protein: CASSGGTSPAGELFF.

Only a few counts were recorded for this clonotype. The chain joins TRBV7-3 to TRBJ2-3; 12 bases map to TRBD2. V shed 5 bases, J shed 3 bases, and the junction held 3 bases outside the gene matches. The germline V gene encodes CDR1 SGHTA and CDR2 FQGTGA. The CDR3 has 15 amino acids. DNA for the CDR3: TGTGCCAGCAGCAGGACTAGCGGGATGACAGATACGCAGTATTTT. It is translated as CASSRTSGMTDTQYF. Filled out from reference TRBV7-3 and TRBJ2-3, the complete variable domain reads GAGVSQTPSNKVTEKGKYVELRCDPISGHTALYWYRQSLGQGPEFLIYFQGTGAADDSGLPNDRFFAVRPEGSVSTLKIQRTERGDSAVYLCASSRTSGMTDTQYFGPGTRLTVL.

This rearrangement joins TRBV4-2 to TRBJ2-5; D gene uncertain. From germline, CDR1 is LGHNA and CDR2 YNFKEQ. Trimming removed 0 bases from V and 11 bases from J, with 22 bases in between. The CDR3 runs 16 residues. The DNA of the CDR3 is TGTGCCAGCAGCCAAGAACCCTACGGTATCGACAATGAGCAGTACTTC. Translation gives CASSQEPYGIDNEQYF.